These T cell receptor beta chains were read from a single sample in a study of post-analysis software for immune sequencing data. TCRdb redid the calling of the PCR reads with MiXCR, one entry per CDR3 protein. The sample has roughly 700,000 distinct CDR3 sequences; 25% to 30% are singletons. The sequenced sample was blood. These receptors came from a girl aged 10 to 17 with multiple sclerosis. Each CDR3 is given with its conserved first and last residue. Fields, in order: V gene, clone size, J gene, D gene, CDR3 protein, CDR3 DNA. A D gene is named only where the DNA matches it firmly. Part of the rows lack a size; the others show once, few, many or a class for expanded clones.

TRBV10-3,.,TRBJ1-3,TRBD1,CAINDRGRNTIYF,TGTGCCATCAATGACAGGGGTAGAAACACCATATATTTT
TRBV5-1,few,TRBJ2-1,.,CASSLGRTLSSYNEQFF,TGCGCCAGCAGCTTGGGGCGGACCCTAAGCTCCTACAATGAGCAGTTCTTC
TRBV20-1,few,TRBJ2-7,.,CSARGGFSYEQYF,TGCAGCGCTAGAGGAGGCTTCTCCTACGAGCAGTACTTC
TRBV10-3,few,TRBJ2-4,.,CAISSDGKNIQYF,TGTGCCATCAGTTCCGATGGGAAAAACATTCAGTACTTC
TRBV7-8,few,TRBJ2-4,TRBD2,CASSSGLAGGILAKNIQYF,TGTGCCAGCAGCTCCGGACTAGCGGGAGGGATACTAGCCAAAAACATTCAGTACTTC
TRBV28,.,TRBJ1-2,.,CASSRSSSNYGYTF,TGTGCCAGCAGTAGGAGCAGTTCTAACTATGGCTACACCTTC
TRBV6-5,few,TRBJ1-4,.,CASSSSFGGRRGKLFF,.
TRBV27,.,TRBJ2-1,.,CASGKPYNEQFF,TGTGCCAGCGGAAAACCTTACAATGAGCAGTTCTTC
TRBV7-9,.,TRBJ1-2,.,CASSLQGRDGYTF,TGTGCCAGCAGCTTGCAGGGCCGGGATGGCTACACCTTC
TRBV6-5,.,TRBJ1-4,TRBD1,CASRLTGGNEKLFF,TGTGCCAGCAGGTTGACAGGGGGAAATGAAAAACTGTTTTTT
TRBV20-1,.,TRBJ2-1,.,CSAPGAPSYNEQFF,TGCAGTGCTCCCGGGGCGCCCTCCTACAATGAGCAGTTCTTC
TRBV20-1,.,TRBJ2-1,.,CSASGGAGSNEQFF,TGCAGTGCTAGTGGGGGGGCGGGGTCGAATGAGCAGTTCTTC
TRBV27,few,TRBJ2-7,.,CASSSAPGGPSYEQYF,TGTGCCAGCAGTTCGGCCCCCGGGGGGCCCTCCTACGAGCAGTACTTC
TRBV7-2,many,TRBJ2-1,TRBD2,CASSLVLWSGSPNEQFF,TGTGCCAGCAGCTTGGTCCTTTGGAGCGGGAGTCCGAATGAGCAGTTCTTC
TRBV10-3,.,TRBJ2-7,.,CAISPEPEEQYF,TGTGCCATCAGTCCAGAACCTGAAGAGCAGTACTTC
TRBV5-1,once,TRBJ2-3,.,CASSPQRTGTQYF,TGCGCCAGCAGCCCGCAGCGAACAGGTACGCAGTATTTT
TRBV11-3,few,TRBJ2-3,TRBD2,CASSPGTSGYSDTQYF,TGTGCCAGCAGCCCGGGGACTAGCGGATATTCAGATACGCAGTATTTT
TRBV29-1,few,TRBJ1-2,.,CSVEIDRFGRNTF,TGCAGCGTTGAAATAGACAGGTTCGGGCGCAACACCTTC
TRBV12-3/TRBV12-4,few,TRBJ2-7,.,CASSFKGVEQYF,TGTGCCAGCAGTTTCAAGGGGGTCGAGCAGTACTTC
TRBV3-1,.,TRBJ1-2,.,CASSQVGIYTF,TGTGCCAGCAGCCAAGTCGGGATCTACACCTTC
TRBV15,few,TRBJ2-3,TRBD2,CATSITGTSGISTDTQYF,TGTGCCACCAGCATAACCGGGACTAGCGGGATTAGCACAGATACGCAGTATTTT
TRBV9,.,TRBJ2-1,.,CASRRGNNEQFF,TGTGCCAGCAGGCGCGGAAACAATGAGCAGTTCTTC
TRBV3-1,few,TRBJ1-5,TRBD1,CASSQGQGREQPQHF,TGTGCCAGCAGCCAGGGACAGGGGCGGGAGCAGCCCCAGCATTTT
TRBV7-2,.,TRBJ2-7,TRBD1,CASSPGTGSYQQYF,TGTGCCAGCAGCCCGGGGACAGGGTCCTACCAGCAGTACTTC
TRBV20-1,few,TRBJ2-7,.,CSARDRGGVLYEQYF,TGCAGTGCTAGAGACCGGGGTGGGGTTTTGTACGAGCAGTACTTC
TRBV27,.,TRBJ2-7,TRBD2,CASSPEGLAGLYEQYF,TGTGCCAGCAGTCCGGAGGGACTAGCGGGCCTCTACGAGCAGTACTTC
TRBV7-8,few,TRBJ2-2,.,CASSGETGTFTGELFF,TGTGCCAGCAGCGGAGAGACAGGGACTTTCACCGGGGAGCTGTTTTTT
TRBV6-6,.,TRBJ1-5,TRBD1,CASRADRDDQPQHF,TGTGCCAGCAGAGCTGACAGGGACGATCAGCCCCAGCATTTT
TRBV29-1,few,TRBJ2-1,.,CSVVVAREQFF,TGCAGCGTTGTGGTGGCCCGTGAGCAGTTCTTC
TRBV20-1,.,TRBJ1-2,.,CSASDSYGYTF,TGCAGTGCTAGCGACAGCTATGGCTACACCTTC
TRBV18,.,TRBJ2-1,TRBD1,CASSPPTAGGRLGNEQFF,TGTGCCAGCTCACCACCCACGGCAGGGGGCCGGCTTGGTAATGAGCAGTTCTTC
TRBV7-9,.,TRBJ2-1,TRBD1,CASTGGRDRGNEQFF,TGTGCCAGCACGGGGGGTCGGGACAGGGGAAATGAGCAGTTCTTC
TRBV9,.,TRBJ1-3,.,CASSVGSGTGNTIYF,TGTGCCAGCAGCGTAGGTTCAGGGACTGGAAACACCATATATTTT
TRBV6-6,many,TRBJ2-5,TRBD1,CASTHGDRQETQYF,TGTGCCAGCACCCACGGGGACAGACAAGAGACCCAGTACTTC